This TCR beta chain was observed in a study of cytomegalovirus exposure and HLA in healthy donors. The PCR was carried out with 60 Vbeta primers and 13 Jbeta primers. Produced via immunoSEQ multiplex PCR; TCRdb's table is partial and in-frame only. This repertoire shows approximately 160,000 clones, roughly 77% found once; its top ten account for 4.9%. CDR3 length equals 15 residues. The trim removed 1 base at V and 2 bases at J, leaving 5 bases unmatched. Germline assignment: CDR1 LGHNA and CDR2 YSLEER. The chain recombines TRBV4-3 with TRBJ2-7; 7 nucleotides line up with TRBD1. This TCR derives from a male donor in good health and CMV-seronegative. Input material: PBMCs. CDR3 residues: CASSQAGTATYEQYF. Here the CDR3 DNA reads TGCGCCAGCAGCCAAGCCGGGACAGCGACCTACGAGCAGTACTTC.